This TCR beta chain was sequenced in a study of T-cell reconstitution after alpha-beta-depleted transplantation in children. Preparation of the TCRbeta library was carried out with unique molecular identifiers. MiXCR, run by TCRdb on the PCR reads, gives a single entry per CDR3 protein. This sample carries 450,000 to 500,000 distinct CDR3 sequences, around an eighth of them seen once, and the ten largest clones take 4.5% to 6%. This clonotype turned up a few times. This CDR3 has 13 residues. The V end lost 4 bases, the J end lost 0 bases, and 6 bases lay between the germline ends. This TCR was sampled from a human donor who donated a stem cell graft to a child with combined immunodeficiency. The rearrangement joins TRBV12-3 or TRBV12-4 to TRBJ2-5; D is possibly TRBD2 (5 bases). Sample: PBMCs from the stem cell graft donor, taken from the stem cell graft. The CDR3 DNA reads TGTGCCAGCAGTTCCGGGAACCAAGAGACCCAGTACTTC. Encoded protein: CASSSGNQETQYF.